This entry lists 27 T cell receptor beta chains sequenced from one sample in a study of blood T cell repertoires in COVID-19 (dated by TCRdb to 2018 to 2020). Libraries were constructed by the immunoSEQ multiplex PCR assay. TCRdb's version of the immuneACCESS table is confined to in-frame rearrangements and falls short of the full clone set. An unresolved V gene accounts for under half of the shortfall where checked; the remainder is of unknown origin. The sample table holds roughly 170,000 clones, of which roughly 84% were seen once. The ten largest account for less than 20% of the sample. Sequencing was carried out using PBMCs or T cells enriched from blood (not recorded which). The receptors originated from a man between 60 and 70 years old who had recovered from COVID-19.

The CDR3 nucleotides read TGTGCCAGCAGTTACTCAGGGGATGAGCAGTTCTTC. This encodes CASSYSGDEQFF. The chain employs TRBV6-5 and TRBJ2-1; the D gene is possibly TRBD1 (5 bases). The germline V gene encodes CDR1 MNHEY and CDR2 SVGAGI. This CDR3 comprises 12 residues. V lost 0 bases and J 8 bases, leaving 5 bases between the germline ends.

The V gene is TRBV19, the J gene TRBJ2-6; D remains ambiguous. The V end lost 5 bases, the J end lost 0 bases, and 8 bases lay between the germline ends. This CDR3 comprises 15 residues. Looked up from germline, CDR1 is LNHDA and CDR2 is SQIVND (reference sequence). CDR3 protein: CASSYGVSGANVLTF. DNA of the CDR3: TGTGCCAGTAGTTACGGTGTCTCTGGGGCCAACGTCCTGACTTTC.

The rearrangement uses TRBV28 and TRBJ2-1; D is undetermined. Deletions cut 5 bases from V and 6 bases from J, with 11 bases between. The V gene's germline CDR1 is MDHEN and CDR2 SYDVKM. The length of the CDR3 is 13 residues. The CDR3 region has the DNA TGTGCCAGCAGTCTGTCCCGTCTCAATGAGCAGTTCTTC. This translates into CASSLSRLNEQFF.

The rearrangement joins TRBV15 to TRBJ1-1; D gene uncertain. There are 16 residues in the CDR3. V was clipped by 1 base and J by 1 base, with 13 bases between them. Germline V gene data show CDR1 as LNHNV and CDR2 as YYDKDF (reference sequence). In nucleotides, the CDR3 is TGTGCCACCAGCAGAGGCCAGGTGGACTGGAACACTGAAGCTTTCTTT. Amino acid sequence: CATSRGQVDWNTEAFF.

V gene TRBV12-3 or TRBV12-4 combines with J gene TRBJ2-7; a weak D match, TRBD1 (6 bases). V was shortened by 5 bases and J by 6 bases, with 11 bases between the two germline ends. CDR3 length equals 12 residues. The CDR3 nucleotides are TGTGCCAGCAGTCGAAGGGACACCGAGCAGTACTTC. As protein: CASSRRDTEQYF.

The chain joins TRBV11-3 to TRBJ1-3, with 7 bases that match TRBD1. V lost 5 bases and J lost 4; bases outside the gene matches: 8. CDR3 length equals 15 residues. Germline V gives CDR1 SGHNT, CDR2 YENEEA. The CDR3 DNA reads as TGTGCCAGCAGCATGACAGGGACGGCGGGAAACACCATATATTTT. It translates to CASSMTGTAGNTIYF.

CDR3 region: CASRPDRAGGNTIYF. The CDR3 region has the DNA TGTGCCAGCAGGCCCGACAGGGCGGGAGGAAACACCATATATTTT. The chain joins TRBV6-5 to TRBJ1-3; 7 bases line up with TRBD1. Germline CDR1 MNHEY, CDR2 SVGAGI. This CDR3 has 15 residues. With 6 bases clipped from V and 4 bases from J, the junction kept 9 bases outside the gene matches.

The V gene is TRBV15, the J gene TRBJ2-1; no clear D gene. V was pared by 3 bases and J by 6 bases, with 6 bases between. Per germline, CDR1 LNHNV and CDR2 YYDKDF (reference sequence). The CDR3 has 12 residues. CDR3 region: CATSSTSNEQFF. CDR3 DNA: TGTGCCACCAGCAGCACAAGCAATGAGCAGTTCTTC.

Details on this clone: The same CDR3 arises from other DNA sequences in this sample as well. This chain connects TRBV5-1 to TRBJ2-7; TRBD1 is a possible D gene (6 bases). This CDR3 spans 14 amino acids. Looked up from germline, CDR1 is SGHRS and CDR2 is YFSETQ. Between the trimmed V and J ends, which lost 1 base and 0 bases, there was a span of 8 bases. CDR3 coding DNA: TGCGCCAGCAGCTTGACAGGGAGCTCCTACGAGCAGTACTTC. As protein: CASSLTGSSYEQYF.

V and J are TRBV10-3 and TRBJ2-3, with no clear D. The V end was cut by 2 bases, the J end by 1 base, with 10 bases between. The germline V gene encodes CDR1 ENHRY and CDR2 SYGVKD. CDR3 size: 15 residues. CDR3 in amino acids: CAISEGFEGTDTQYF. As DNA, the CDR3 is TGTGCCATCAGTGAGGGCTTCGAAGGCACAGATACGCAGTATTTT.

This sequence joins TRBV6-5 and TRBJ1-1; D ambiguous. CDR1 is MNHEY and CDR2 is SVGAGI in the germline V gene. The V end lost 4 bases, the J end lost 1 base, and 4 bases lay between the germline ends. CDR3 size: 12 residues. DNA of the CDR3: TGTGCCAGCAGTTCAGGGAACACTGAAGCTTTCTTT. Residues: CASSSGNTEAFF.

The rearrangement links TRBV7-9 to TRBJ2-7; 10 positions agree with TRBD1. Unmatched junction bases numbered 10, after V lost 5 bases and J lost 6 bases. CDR1 is SEHNR, CDR2 FQNEAQ, per germline (reference sequence). The CDR3 loop spans 15 amino acids. CDR3 protein: CASSPRDRGWGEQYF. The CDR3 DNA reads TGTGCCAGCAGCCCCAGGGACAGGGGATGGGGCGAGCAGTACTTC.

The chain employs TRBV27 and TRBJ2-3, with D unresolved. Between the trimmed V and J ends, which lost 0 bases and 3 bases, there was a span of 7 bases. Germline values: CDR1 MNHEY, CDR2 SMNVEV (reference sequence). This CDR3 spans 14 amino acids. The CDR3 sequence: CASSLSLPTDTQYF. CDR3 in DNA: TGTGCCAGCAGTTTATCCCTCCCGACAGATACGCAGTATTTT.

The chain has TRBV4-2 and TRBJ2-2, with 8 bases that match TRBD2. V lost 4 bases and J lost 5; bases outside the gene matches: 9. There are 16 residues in the CDR3. CDR1 is LGHNA, CDR2 YNFKEQ, per germline. In nucleotides, the CDR3 is TGTGCCAGCAGCCCCGAAAGCGGGAGAGAAACCGGGGAGCTGTTTTTT. Its protein is CASSPESGRETGELFF.

The CDR3 protein is CASSPLPGGELFF. CDR3 in DNA: TGTGCCAGCTCACCACTACCCGGCGGGGAGCTGTTTTTT. V and J are TRBV18 and TRBJ2-2; the D is unclear. The V and J ends lost 1 base and 7 bases respectively, with 7 bases between them. Germline CDR1 and CDR2: KGHSH and LQKENI. CDR3 length: 13 amino acids. Full variable domain (rest looked up from reference TRBV18 and TRBJ2-2): NAGVMQNPRHLVRRRGQEARLRCSPMKGHSHVYWYRQLPEEGLKFMVYLQKENIIDESGMPKERFSAEFPKEGPSILRIQQVVRGDSAAYFCASSPLPGGELFFGEGSRLTVL.

The V gene is TRBV5-6, the J gene TRBJ2-2, with a tentative D call TRBD1 (6 bases). V gave up 4 bases and J gave up 5 bases, with 9 bases separating them. Germline-derived CDR1 and CDR2 are SGHDT and YYEEEE. The CDR3 runs to 13 residues. Here the CDR3 DNA reads TGTGCCAGCAGCCCGGACAGAACCGGGGAGCTGTTTTTT. Translated, it gives CASSPDRTGELFF.

The V call is TRBV18, the J call TRBJ2-1; 7 bases are shared with TRBD2. Germline assignment: CDR1 KGHSH and CDR2 LQKENI. The J segment lost 8 bases and the V segment lost 1 base, leaving 8 bases of the junction unmatched. The CDR3 is 15 amino acids. The CDR3 protein is CASSPLVGREDEQFF. The CDR3 bases are TGTGCCAGCTCACCACTGGTGGGACGGGAGGATGAGCAGTTCTTC.

The rearrangement joins TRBV19 to TRBJ2-2; 8 nucleotides agree with TRBD1. The ends lost 5 bases at V and 1 base at J; junction bases unmatched: 6. The CDR3 runs 16 residues. Germline V gene data show CDR1 as LNHDA and CDR2 as SQIVND (reference sequence). The CDR3 DNA reads as TGTGCCAGTAGTTCGTTCGGGACAGGGAACACCGGGGAGCTGTTTTTT. It encodes CASSSFGTGNTGELFF.

The chain is built from TRBV28 and TRBJ2-7; TRBD1 aligns across 9 bases. The germline gives CDR1 MDHEN, CDR2 SYDVKM. The CDR3 runs 13 residues. Unmatched junction bases numbered 4, after V lost 8 bases and J lost 2 bases. CDR3 protein: CASGQGLPYEQYF. For the CDR3, the DNA is TGTGCCAGCGGACAGGGGTTACCCTACGAGCAGTACTTC.

The chain links TRBV10-3 to TRBJ2-5, with unresolved D. CDR1 and CDR2 from the germline V gene are ENHRY and SYGVKD. The CDR3 is 15 amino acids. Trimming took 4 bases from V and 5 from J, leaving 17 bases between them. The CDR3 sequence: CAISGQEMVRETQYF. The CDR3 nucleotides are TGTGCCATCAGTGGTCAGGAAATGGTACGGGAGACCCAGTACTTC.

This clone is a singleton in its sample. The chain couples TRBV5-1 to TRBJ2-3; tentative D call: TRBD1 (6 bases). Germline CDR1 reads SGHRS; CDR2 reads YFSETQ. Trimming took 1 base from V and 6 from J, leaving 15 bases between them. The CDR3 contains 15 residues. CDR3 bases: TGCGCCAGCAGCTTGAGCCTACGACAGGTCGATACGCAGTATTTT. It yields the protein CASSLSLRQVDTQYF.

The chain joins TRBV5-8 to TRBJ2-5, with 10 bases that match TRBD2. Germline V CDR1 and CDR2: SGHTS, YDEGEE. There are 15 residues in the CDR3. The junction had 7 bases not matched to a gene; V was cut back by 3 bases and J by 5 bases. CDR3 protein: CASSYSAGGMETQYF. For the CDR3, the DNA is TGTGCCAGCAGCTACTCAGCGGGAGGGATGGAGACCCAGTACTTC.

This chain connects TRBV28 to TRBJ2-7; the D gene is possibly TRBD2 (5 bases). V was cut by 5 bases and J by 2 bases, with 19 bases left in between. The CDR3 is 16 amino acids. The germline V gene encodes CDR1 MDHEN and CDR2 SYDVKM. The CDR3 DNA follows: TGTGCCAGCAGTCTCAACTCCGGGAACCTCGCCTACGAGCAGTACTTC. This translates into CASSLNSGNLAYEQYF.

The rearrangement joins TRBV6-1 to TRBJ2-4; 12 bases are shared with TRBD2. Germline CDR1 reads MNHNS; CDR2 reads SASEGT. J gave up 5 bases and V 2 bases, and 1 base lay outside the gene matches. The CDR3 consists of 15 residues. The CDR3 sequence: CASSELAGGQNIQYF. The CDR3 coding sequence is TGTGCCAGCAGTGAACTAGCGGGAGGGCAAAACATTCAGTACTTC.

V usage is TRBV18 and J usage is TRBJ2-1; 10 bases fit TRBD1. V trimming: 5 bases; J trimming: 10 bases; junction bases outside the gene matches: 5. Germline V gives CDR1 KGHSH, CDR2 LQKENI. The CDR3 contains 13 residues. The CDR3 nucleotides are TGTGCCAGCTCATTCGGGACAGGGGTCGAGCAGTTCTTC. Protein: CASSFGTGVEQFF.

This clone has just one count. This chain uses TRBV7-9 with TRBJ2-2; no firm D call. From germline, CDR1 is SEHNR and CDR2 FQNEAQ (reference sequence). V lost 7 bases to trimming and J lost 2 bases, with 14 bases between them. The CDR3 spans 15 residues. The DNA of the CDR3 is TGTGCCAGCACCCCACTCGACACTAACACCGGGGAGCTGTTTTTT. Amino acid sequence: CASTPLDTNTGELFF.

This clone was recorded at least ten times. As DNA, the CDR3 is TGTGCCAGCAGCCAAGATAGGGGGCCCGCAGATACGCAGTATTTT. This encodes CASSQDRGPADTQYF. The chain employs TRBV3-1 (or the pseudogene TRBV3-2) and TRBJ2-3; TRBD1 matches at 7 bases. The CDR3 covers 15 residues. The junction had 4 bases not matched to a gene; V was cut back by 0 bases and J by 4 bases. Germline CDR1 and CDR2: LGHDT and YNNKEL (reference sequence).